Below, 8 T cell receptor beta chains from the same sample are listed, as sequenced in a study of T cells after yellow fever vaccination. TCRdb re-called the 5' RACE reads with MiXCR, one entry per CDR3 protein. In the table there are about 220,000 distinct CDR3 sequences, 3.2% of which are singletons. The sample consisted of CD4+ T cells sorted from PBMCs, taken 10 days after the yellow fever booster vaccination. Source of these receptors: a man between 18 and 35 years old who received the YFV17D yellow fever vaccine.

This sequence joins TRBV2 and TRBJ1-5; TRBD1 matches 8 bases. V trimming: 5 bases; J trimming: 4 bases; junction bases outside the gene matches: 4. This CDR3 contains 14 residues. Per the germline V gene, CDR1 is SNHLY and CDR2 is FYNNEI. Written as DNA, the CDR3 is TGTGCCAGCAGTAGGACAGGGCGGAATCAGCCCCAGCATTTT. As protein: CASSRTGRNQPQHF.

Ten or more counts support this clonotype. This chain connects TRBV4-3 to TRBJ2-2; D might be TRBD2 (6 bases). This CDR3 spans 16 amino acids. CDR1 is LGHNA and CDR2 is YSLEER in the germline V gene. Trimming shortened V by 0 bases and J by 1 base, and 9 bases separated the two germline ends. The CDR3 bases are TGCGCCAGCAGCCAAGAGCTAGCGATGAACACCGGGGAGCTGTTTTTT. Amino acids: CASSQELAMNTGELFF.

This clonotype was counted only a few times. J is TRBJ2-2 and V is TRBV5-1; D gene ambiguous. V dropped 0 bases and J dropped 5 bases, with 14 bases sitting between them. CDR1 and CDR2 from the germline V gene are SGHRS and YFSETQ. This CDR3 contains 16 residues. CDR3 sequence (DNA): TGCGCCAGCAGCTTGGAGCCACAGACGTCAACCGGGGAGCTGTTTTTT. Translated, it gives CASSLEPQTSTGELFF.

This clonotype has just a few counts. The chain combines TRBV20-1 with TRBJ2-1; TRBD2 matches 15 bases. The V gene end was trimmed by 5 bases and the J gene end by 8 bases; junction bases not matched to a gene: 22. This CDR3 is built from 20 residues. Germline CDR1 is DFQATT and CDR2 is SNEGSKA (reference sequence). As DNA, the CDR3 is TGCAGTGCTCATATCCCCGGGACTAGCGGGGGGCCGGGCAGCTTTTATGAGCAGTTCTTC. The encoded protein is CSAHIPGTSGGPGSFYEQFF.

A few counts support this clonotype. The genes are TRBV20-1 and TRBJ2-1; D is undetermined. Looked up from germline, CDR1 is DFQATT and CDR2 is SNEGSKA (reference sequence). V was trimmed by 3 bases and J by 1 base, leaving 16 bases between them. CDR3 size: 16 residues. The CDR3 DNA is TGCAGTGCTAGGGGATCGGGCCCTTCATCCTACAATGAGCAGTTCTTC. This sequence encodes CSARGSGPSSYNEQFF.

In this sample, this clonotype turned up a few times. V usage is TRBV7-9 and J usage is TRBJ2-3; 15 bases agree with TRBD2. Germline CDR1 reads SEHNR; CDR2 reads FQNEAQ (reference sequence). The CDR3 totals 19 residues. V gave up 5 bases and J gave up 2 bases; unmatched junction bases: 11. The CDR3 bases are TGTGCCAGCAGCAAGCAAGGACTAGCGGGGGGGCCTACCACAGATACGCAGTATTTT. Its protein product is CASSKQGLAGGPTTDTQYF.

This clonotype has just a few counts. The genes are TRBV14 and TRBJ2-5, with 7 bases matching TRBD2. The trim removed 1 base at V and 4 bases at J, leaving 3 bases unmatched. The CDR3 is 14 residues long. CDR1 is SGHDN and CDR2 is FVKESK in the germline V gene. The CDR3 nucleotides are TGTGCCAGCAGCCAAGTTACGGGGGGAGAGACCCAGTACTTC. This translates into CASSQVTGGETQYF.

The V gene is TRBV20-1, the J gene TRBJ1-1, with 7 positions matching TRBD1. The germline CDR1 and CDR2 sequences are DFQATT and SNEGSKA (reference sequence). The junction had 13 bases not matched to a gene; V was cut back by 7 bases and J by 8 bases. This CDR3 spans 13 amino acids. In DNA, the CDR3 is TGCAGTGTTCTCGGACAGGCTATGACAGAAGCTTTCTTT. This translates into CSVLGQAMTEAFF.